These 16 T cell receptor beta chains originate from one sample sequenced in a study of cytomegalovirus exposure and HLA in healthy donors. The data were produced by immunoSEQ multiplex PCR, yet TCRdb's version contains in-frame clones alone and is incomplete. The sample consists of about 56,000 clones, 90% to 95% of them appearing once. The sequencing input was PBMCs. The receptors stem from a young man in good health and CMV-seronegative.

V usage is TRBV7-6 and J usage is TRBJ2-7; weak D call: TRBD1 (7 bases). This CDR3 is built from 15 residues. V was cut by 5 bases and J by 2 bases, with 16 bases left in between. CDR1 is SGHVS, CDR2 FNYEAQ, per germline. CDR3 nucleotides: TGTGCCAGCAGCCCCGGACAGGAGGGTACCTACGAGCAGTACTTC. It translates to CASSPGQEGTYEQYF.

Regarding this clone: Different DNA sequences within this sample yield the same CDR3. The chain combines TRBV9 with TRBJ1-2; D is perhaps TRBD1 (6 bases). CDR1 SGDLS and CDR2 YYNGEE come from the germline V gene. V was pared by 4 bases and J by 3 bases, with 16 bases between. The CDR3 loop spans 15 amino acids. CDR3 sequence reads: CASSPRGGGDYGYTF. CDR3 in DNA: TGTGCCAGCAGCCCCCGGGGCGGGGGCGACTATGGCTACACCTTC.

The genes are TRBV5-1 and TRBJ2-2; maybe TRBD2 (5 bases). The CDR3 covers 12 residues. Germline-derived CDR1 and CDR2 are SGHRS and YFSETQ. V lost 4 bases to trimming and J lost 4 bases, with 5 bases between them. The CDR3 loop is CASSTSTGELFF. The CDR3 nucleotides are TGCGCCAGCAGCACTAGCACCGGGGAGCTGTTTTTT.

The V gene is TRBV5-5, the J gene TRBJ2-5; maybe TRBD2 (7 bases). The length of the CDR3 is 13 residues. CDR1 and CDR2 from the germline V gene are SGHKS and YYEKEE (reference sequence). Trimming left V 3 bases short and J 7 bases short, with 13 bases between. CDR3 nucleotides: TGTGCCAGCAGCTCGGAAGGGGGGGGGACCCAGTACTTC. Residues: CASSSEGGGTQYF.

The V and J genes are TRBV28 and TRBJ1-5; D gene uncertain. CDR3 size: 12 residues. Trimming took 8 bases from V and 3 from J, leaving 8 bases between them. Germline-derived CDR1 and CDR2 are MDHEN and SYDVKM. The CDR3 spells CASFQNNQPQHF. The CDR3 nucleotides read TGTGCCAGCTTCCAAAACAATCAGCCCCAGCATTTT.

This clone appeared once. This sequence joins TRBV7-2 and TRBJ2-2, with 13 bases that match TRBD2. The CDR3 length is 16 residues. With 5 bases clipped from V and 6 bases from J, the junction kept 6 bases outside the gene matches. The V gene's germline CDR1 is SGHTA and CDR2 FQGNSA. The CDR3 DNA follows: TGTGCCAGCAGCAGTACTAGCGGGAGGGGTCCCGGGGAGCTGTTTTTT. It yields the protein CASSSTSGRGPGELFF.

The rearrangement joins TRBV18 to TRBJ2-2; TRBD1 agrees at 7 bases. Germline trimming cut 1 base from V and 1 base from J; bases unmatched to any gene: 3. Germline CDR1 is KGHSH and CDR2 is LQKENI. The CDR3 has 16 amino acids. The CDR3 coding sequence is TGTGCCAGCTCACCACAGGGACAGTTGAACACCGGGGAGCTGTTTTTT. Protein: CASSPQGQLNTGELFF.

This chain uses TRBV6-6 with TRBJ1-1, with D possibly being TRBD1 (6 bases). The CDR3 spans 13 residues. CDR1 MNHNY and CDR2 SVGAGI come from the germline V gene (reference sequence). The V end was cut by 10 bases, the J end by 4 bases, with 16 bases between. CDR3 amino acids: CATWGPVTTEAFF. The CDR3 DNA is TGTGCCACCTGGGGGCCAGTGACCACTGAAGCTTTCTTT.

The rearrangement joins TRBV11-2 to TRBJ2-7; 7 bases map to TRBD1. J was trimmed by 4 bases and V by 8 bases; bases with no gene match: 5. The CDR3 is made up of 12 amino acids. Germline assignment: CDR1 SGHAT and CDR2 FQNNGV. The CDR3 sequence is CASHRGGYEQYF. In DNA form, the CDR3 reads TGTGCCAGCCACAGGGGCGGTTACGAGCAGTACTTC.

This chain links TRBV7-9 with TRBJ2-3; D is ambiguous. Trimming took 3 bases from V and 6 from J, leaving 4 bases between them. This CDR3 spans 11 amino acids. The germline V gene encodes CDR1 SEHNR and CDR2 FQNEAQ (reference sequence). CDR3: CASSFGDTQYF. The CDR3 DNA is TGTGCCAGCAGCTTCGGGGATACGCAGTATTTT. Supplemented by reference TRBV7-9 and TRBJ2-3, the full variable domain reads DTGVSQNPRHKITKRGQNVTFRCDPISEHNRLYWYRQTLGQGPEFLTYFQNEAQLEKSRLLSDRFSAERPKGSFSTLEIQRTEQGDSAMYLCASSFGDTQYFGPGTRLTVL.

This sequence joins TRBV4-1 and TRBJ2-1; 13 bases match TRBD2. V dropped 1 base and J dropped 8; count of bases not matched to a gene: 5. The CDR3 is 16 amino acids. Germline CDR1 reads MGHRA; CDR2 reads YSYEKL. The CDR3 region has the DNA TGCGCCAGCAGCCAAGTTCAACTAGCGGGAGGGGATGAGCAGTTCTTC. Encoded protein: CASSQVQLAGGDEQFF.

This clone has only one observation. The junction and the germline gene differ at one end; a read error may be behind it. V gene TRBV7-8 combines with J gene TRBJ2-1; 11 bases fit TRBD2. CDR1 is SGHVS, CDR2 FQNEAQ, per germline. This CDR3 comprises 17 residues. CDR3 residues: CASSLAGTSGSHNEQFF. The CDR3 bases are TGTGCCAGCAGCTTAGCTGGGACTAGCGGCTCCCACAATGAGCAGTTCTTC.

This chain joins TRBV28 and TRBJ1-1; tentative D call: TRBD1 (6 bases). V lost 5 bases and J 10 bases, leaving 14 bases between the germline ends. The CDR3 runs 12 residues. The germline gives CDR1 MDHEN, CDR2 SYDVKM. The CDR3 coding sequence is TGTGCCAGCAGTCCCGGTAGGGGGAGAGCTTTCTTT. Encoded protein: CASSPGRGRAFF.

CDR3 sequence (DNA): TGCGCCAGCAGCCAAGAAATAGCCATTATTGAGCAGTTCTTC. Protein product: CASSQEIAIIEQFF. The J gene is TRBJ2-1, the V gene TRBV4-1; D ambiguous. V was cut by 0 bases and J by 9 bases, with 12 bases left in between. This CDR3 spans 14 amino acids. Germline V CDR1 and CDR2: MGHRA, YSYEKL.

The chain employs TRBV6-5 and TRBJ2-5; 11 bases align to TRBD2. CDR1 and CDR2 from the germline V gene are MNHEY and SVGAGI. The CDR3 length is 15 residues. The V segment lost 3 bases and the J segment 2 bases; nucleotides outside the gene matches: 2. Written as DNA, the CDR3 is TGTGCCAGCAGTTATACTAGCGGGAGACAAGAGACCCAGTACTTC. Its protein product is CASSYTSGRQETQYF.

The chain uses TRBV11-2 and TRBJ1-1; D is possibly TRBD1 (6 bases). Trimming left V 5 bases short and J 1 base short, with 17 bases between. The CDR3 spans 16 residues. CDR1 is SGHAT and CDR2 is FQNNGV in the germline V gene. The CDR3 loop is CASSAAAGVGNTEAFF. DNA of the CDR3: TGTGCCAGCAGCGCCGCAGCAGGGGTGGGGAACACTGAAGCTTTCTTT.